The 22 T cell receptor beta chains reported below all come from one sample, sequenced in a study of glioma-infiltrating T cells after dendritic cell vaccination. TCRdb keeps only in-frame clones here, not all; method: immunoSEQ multiplex PCR. This sample yields tens of thousands of clones, of which about 85% are seen a single time; around 8.5% belongs to the top ten. Time point of the sample: after dendritic cell vaccination, including at tumor progression/relapse. The sequencing here drew on blood, taken after dendritic cell vaccination. These receptors originate from a human donor with glioblastoma.

This rearrangement joins TRBV4-3 to TRBJ1-2; 11 bases line up with TRBD1. The V segment lost 2 bases and the J segment 5 bases; nucleotides outside the gene matches: 7. The CDR3 extends over 16 amino acids. Germline CDR1 reads LGHNA; CDR2 reads YSLEER. The CDR3 DNA reads as TGCGCCAGCAGCCAAATCGAGGACAGGGGGCTGTATGGCTACACCTTC. The encoded protein is CASSQIEDRGLYGYTF.

V and J are TRBV7-2 and TRBJ2-3, with a tentative D call TRBD1 (6 bases). CDR1 and CDR2 (germline): SGHTA, FQGNSA. This CDR3 is built from 16 residues. V lost 4 bases to trimming and J lost 1 base, with 15 bases between them. CDR3 residues: CASSSQGKGGTDTQYF. The CDR3 DNA sequence: TGTGCCAGCAGCTCGCAAGGAAAGGGGGGCACAGATACGCAGTATTTT. Variable domain in full (rest from reference TRBV7-2 and TRBJ2-3): GAGVSQSPSNKVTEKGKDVELRCDPISGHTALYWYRQSLGQGLEFLIYFQGNSAPDKSGLPSDRFSAERTGGSVSTLTIQRTQQEDSAVYLCASSSQGKGGTDTQYFGPGTRLTVL.

The gene calls are TRBV28 and TRBJ2-1; 10 positions match TRBD2. V gave up 5 bases and J gave up 9 bases; unmatched junction bases: 10. The CDR3 contains 15 residues. Germline loops: CDR1 MDHEN, CDR2 SYDVKM. As DNA, the CDR3 is TGTGCCAGCAGTCTACCCGGAACTAGCGGGACTGAGCAGTTCTTC. Its translation is CASSLPGTSGTEQFF.

CDR3 sequence: CASSWGAGGISPLHF. The CDR3 nucleotides read TGTGCCAGCAGCTGGGGGGCAGGGGGGATTTCACCCCTCCACTTT. The rearrangement links TRBV5-6 to TRBJ1-6; TRBD1 matches at 7 bases. The J segment lost 9 bases and the V segment lost 3 bases, leaving 9 bases of the junction unmatched. CDR3 length: 15 residues. Germline loops: CDR1 SGHDT, CDR2 YYEEEE.

The gene calls are TRBV12-5 and TRBJ2-5; the D gene is possibly TRBD2 (6 bases). The germline V gene encodes CDR1 LGHNT and CDR2 FRNRAP. V dropped 6 bases and J dropped 5 bases, with 10 bases sitting between them. The CDR3 covers 12 residues. The CDR3 loop reads CASGGGGETQYF. Written as DNA, the CDR3 is TGTGCTAGTGGGGGGGGTGGGGAGACCCAGTACTTC.

V and J are TRBV30 and TRBJ2-5; 8 nucleotides line up with TRBD1. Judging by the DNA end, TRBJ2-7 fits better; the J call may be wrong. Germline-derived CDR1 and CDR2 are GTSNPN and SVGIG (reference sequence). This CDR3 is built from 15 residues. Here the CDR3 reads CAWSRADRVSYEQYF. The DNA for the CDR3 is TGTGCCTGGAGCCGCGCGGACAGGGTGTCCTACGAGCAGTACTTC.

This rearrangement joins TRBV7-8 to TRBJ2-7, with a tentative D call TRBD2 (5 bases). This CDR3 has 16 amino acids. CDR1 is SGHVS, CDR2 FQNEAQ, per germline. Trimming took off 1 base at V and 1 base at J, with 14 bases between the two ends. CDR3 sequence reads: CASSLELRGWSYEQYF. The CDR3 bases are TGTGCCAGCAGCTTAGAGTTGCGCGGGTGGTCCTACGAGCAGTACTTC.

The chain is built from TRBV7-2 and TRBJ2-2; tentatively, D is TRBD2 (6 bases). The germline CDR1 and CDR2 sequences are SGHTA and FQGNSA. Trimming cost V 5 bases and J 4 bases, with 20 bases left between them. CDR3 length equals 17 residues. CDR3 nucleotides: TGTGCCAGCAGCCGGCGCGACGCCGCAGCGGGCACCGGGGAGCTGTTTTTT. It codes for CASSRRDAAAGTGELFF.

The J gene is TRBJ2-1, the V gene TRBV11-3; 13 positions match TRBD2. After removal of 6 bases from V and 7 bases from J, the junction contained 9 bases not matched to a gene. The germline V gene encodes CDR1 SGHNT and CDR2 YENEEA. The CDR3 has 16 residues. In nucleotides, the CDR3 is TGTGCCAGCAGTCCCACTAGCGGGGGGGCTGGTAATGAGCAGTTCTTC. Protein product: CASSPTSGGAGNEQFF.

This clone showed up just a few times. This rearrangement joins TRBV7-2 to TRBJ1-5; D not certain. Per germline, CDR1 SGHTA and CDR2 FQGNSA. Between the trimmed V and J ends, which lost 5 bases and 9 bases, there was a span of 17 bases. This CDR3 has 14 residues. CDR3 sequence reads: CASSQGRVGWPQHF. The CDR3 nucleotides read TGTGCCAGCAGCCAAGGGAGGGTCGGGTGGCCCCAGCATTTT.

This sequence joins TRBV28 and TRBJ2-1; D unclear. Germline assignment: CDR1 MDHEN and CDR2 SYDVKM. V was shortened by 5 bases and J by 5 bases, with 4 bases between the two germline ends. The CDR3 has 11 amino acids. CDR3 region: CASSPNNEQFF. The CDR3 DNA reads as TGTGCCAGCAGTCCAAACAATGAGCAGTTCTTC.

The chain employs TRBV21-1 and TRBJ1-3; the table's D call, TRBD1, was not checked against the DNA. TRBV21-1 is deemed a pseudogene. The CDR3 has 17 amino acids. CDR3 bases: TGTGCCAGCAGCAAAGCGGACAGGACCAACTCTGGAAACACCATATATTTT. Protein sequence: CASSKADRTNSGNTIYF.

The CDR3, as DNA: TGTGCCAGCCGAGGTCTTCCGGGACAGAGTTACACCGGGGAGCTGTTTTTT. Amino acids: CASRGLPGQSYTGELFF. The chain recombines TRBV2 with TRBJ2-2, with 7 bases that match TRBD1. The CDR3 has 17 residues. CDR1 and CDR2 from the germline V gene are SNHLY and FYNNEI. Germline trimming cut 8 bases from V and 3 bases from J; bases unmatched to any gene: 15.

This chain links TRBV7-9 with TRBJ2-3, with D uncertain. V was trimmed by 4 bases and J by 3 bases, leaving 14 bases between them. CDR3 length: 15 residues. Germline V CDR1 and CDR2: SEHNR, FQNEAQ (reference sequence). The CDR3 here is CASSSGVLPTDTQYF. CDR3 nucleotide sequence: TGTGCCAGCAGCTCAGGTGTTCTACCGACAGATACGCAGTATTTT.

About this clone: Within the sample, other DNA sequences also encode this same CDR3. The chain uses TRBV19 and TRBJ1-2, with a possible D match to TRBD1 (5 bases). This CDR3 spans 13 amino acids. V shed 2 bases and J shed 3 bases, with 7 bases lying between them. Looked up from germline, CDR1 is LNHDA and CDR2 is SQIVND (reference sequence). The CDR3 spells CASSIRGDYGYTF. The DNA of the CDR3 is TGTGCCAGTAGTATACGGGGGGACTATGGCTACACCTTC.

The J gene is TRBJ1-1, the V gene TRBV5-4, with D perhaps TRBD1 (5 bases). V was shortened by 3 bases and J by 9 bases, with 15 bases between the two germline ends. Germline values: CDR1 SGHNT, CDR2 YYREEE (reference sequence). The CDR3 extends over 13 amino acids. The CDR3 DNA reads TGTGCCAGCAGCTCAGGGCGCGGACCGCAAGCTTTCTTT. It codes for CASSSGRGPQAFF. The full variable domain, in which reference TRBV5-4 and TRBJ1-1 provide the parts outside the CDR3, is ETGVTQSPTHLIKTRGQQVTLRCSSQSGHNTVSWYQQALGQGPQFIFQYYREEENGRGNFPPRFSGLQFPNYSSELNVNALELDDSALYLCASSSGRGPQAFFGQGTRLTVV.

This clone was observed a single time. CDR3: CASSLVVRQGPRDTDTQYF. Written as DNA, the CDR3 is TGTGCCAGCAGCTTAGTGGTGAGACAGGGGCCCCGAGACACAGATACGCAGTATTTT. The gene calls are TRBV13 and TRBJ2-3; 8 nucleotides match TRBD1. The CDR3 is 19 amino acids. V shed 1 base, J shed 2 bases, and the junction held 14 bases outside the gene matches. Germline V gene sequence: CDR1 PRHDT, CDR2 FYEKMQ (reference sequence).

The J gene is TRBJ1-1, the V gene TRBV9, with TRBD1 as a possible D gene (6 bases). Germline V lookup: CDR1 SGDLS, CDR2 YYNGEE. There are 14 residues in the CDR3. Between the trimmed V and J ends, which lost 4 bases and 4 bases, there was a span of 14 bases. The CDR3 loop is CASSSPGTITEAFF. In nucleotides, the CDR3 is TGTGCCAGCAGCTCCCCAGGGACAATCACTGAAGCTTTCTTT.

This clone occurred once. The gene calls are TRBV27 and TRBJ2-7; 9 bases map to TRBD1. The CDR3 runs to 15 residues. Germline assignment: CDR1 MNHEY and CDR2 SMNVEV (reference sequence). The ends lost 2 bases at V and 4 bases at J; junction bases unmatched: 6. The CDR3 coding sequence is TGTGCCAGCAGTTTAGGGGGGGACAGGGTGTACGAGCAGTACTTC. The encoded protein is CASSLGGDRVYEQYF.

This clone was observed a single time. The V call is TRBV9, the J call TRBJ1-1; 7 bases line up with TRBD1. This CDR3 region has 16 residues. Germline V gene lookup returns CDR1 SGDLS and CDR2 YYNGEE. The ends lost 4 bases at V and 3 bases at J; junction bases unmatched: 12. DNA for the CDR3: TGTGCCAGCAGCAAAGCGGGGGCAGGGGGGGACACTGAAGCTTTCTTT. It is translated as CASSKAGAGGDTEAFF. The entire variable domain, with the rest obtained from reference TRBV9 and TRBJ1-1, is as follows: DSGVTQTPKHLITATGQRVTLRCSPRSGDLSVYWYQQSLDQGLQFLIQYYNGEERAKGNILERFSAQQFPDLHSELNLSSLELGDSALYFCASSKAGAGGDTEAFFGQGTRLTVV.

This sequence joins TRBV6-5 and TRBJ1-4; D remains unclear. The CDR3 contains 13 residues. V lost 6 bases, J lost 8 bases, and 13 bases lay in between. Per germline, CDR1 MNHEY and CDR2 SVGAGI. The CDR3 spells CASSRRADEKLFF. CDR3 in DNA: TGTGCCAGCAGCAGGCGGGCCGACGAAAAACTGTTTTTT.

The V gene is TRBV5-1, the J gene TRBJ2-7; 11 nucleotides agree with TRBD2. Germline V CDR1 and CDR2: SGHRS, YFSETQ. J gave up 5 bases and V 5 bases, and 9 bases lay outside the gene matches. The CDR3 has 15 amino acids. DNA for the CDR3: TGCGCCAGCAGTTTAGGACTAGCGGGTGGGAACGAGCAGTACTTC. As protein: CASSLGLAGGNEQYF.